This T cell receptor (beta chain) was obtained from a study of blood T cell repertoires in COVID-19. Source study methods: The authors estimated nucleated cell counts from reference gene primer amplification. The method was immunoSEQ multiplex PCR; TCRdb's version includes in-frame clones alone and lacks a portion of them. The DNA gave D and trimming, while V, J and clone size come from that table. Of roughly 63,000 clones listed, 65% to 75% are singletons. The ends were cut back, 8 bases at V and 4 bases at J, with 18 bases in the middle. The CDR3 length is 14 residues. Per germline, CDR1 SGHAT and CDR2 FQNNGV.

Specimen: peripheral blood. The chain uses TRBV11-2 and TRBJ2-7; D is perhaps TRBD1 (6 bases). The clonotype was recovered from a woman aged 80 or older with acute or convalescent COVID-19. The chain's CDR3 is CASGPDSSSYEQYF. Here the CDR3 DNA reads TGTGCCAGCGGACCGGACAGTTCCTCGTACGAGCAGTACTTC.